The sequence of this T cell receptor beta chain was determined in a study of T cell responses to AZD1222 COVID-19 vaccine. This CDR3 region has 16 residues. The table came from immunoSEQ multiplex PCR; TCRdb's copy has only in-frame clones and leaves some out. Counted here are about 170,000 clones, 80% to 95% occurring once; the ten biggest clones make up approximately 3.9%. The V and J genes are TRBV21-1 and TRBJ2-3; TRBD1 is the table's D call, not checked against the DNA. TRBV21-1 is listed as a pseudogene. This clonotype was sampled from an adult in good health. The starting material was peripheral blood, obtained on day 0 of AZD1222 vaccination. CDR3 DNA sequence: TGTGCCAGCAGCCGAGAGGACAGGCCTCACACAGATACGCAGTATTTT. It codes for CASSREDRPHTDTQYF.